This T cell receptor beta chain was recovered during a study of blood T cells in healthy people across ages. Study-level background: Researchers report that template switching captured about one barcoded beta molecule per two T cells. Overall study results and limits: TCR beta diversity correlated strongly with naive T cell percentage. A greater number of naive CD4+ cells and higher diversity distinguished long-lived donors from aged donors.

This clonotype occurred many times. No antigen is known for it. The authors ran a second PCR of about 7 to 11 cycles using a sample-barcoded 5' primer and a J-beta primer mix. TCRdb re-derived calls from the 5' RACE reads in MiXCR, one entry per CDR3 protein. The table has approximately 800,000 distinct CDR3 sequences, around 36% seen once. This sequence was found in a man aged 18 to 29 in good health. The sample consisted of blood.

The CDR3 DNA reads as TGCAGCGTTGAAGAATTGAGGGGGGCCAACGTCCTGACTTTC. It yields the protein CSVEELRGANVLTF. This chain joins TRBV29-1 and TRBJ2-6, with unresolved D. The CDR3 extends over 14 amino acids. The V gene's germline CDR1 is SQVTM and CDR2 ANQGSEA. V was trimmed by 0 bases and J by 4 bases, leaving 7 bases between them.